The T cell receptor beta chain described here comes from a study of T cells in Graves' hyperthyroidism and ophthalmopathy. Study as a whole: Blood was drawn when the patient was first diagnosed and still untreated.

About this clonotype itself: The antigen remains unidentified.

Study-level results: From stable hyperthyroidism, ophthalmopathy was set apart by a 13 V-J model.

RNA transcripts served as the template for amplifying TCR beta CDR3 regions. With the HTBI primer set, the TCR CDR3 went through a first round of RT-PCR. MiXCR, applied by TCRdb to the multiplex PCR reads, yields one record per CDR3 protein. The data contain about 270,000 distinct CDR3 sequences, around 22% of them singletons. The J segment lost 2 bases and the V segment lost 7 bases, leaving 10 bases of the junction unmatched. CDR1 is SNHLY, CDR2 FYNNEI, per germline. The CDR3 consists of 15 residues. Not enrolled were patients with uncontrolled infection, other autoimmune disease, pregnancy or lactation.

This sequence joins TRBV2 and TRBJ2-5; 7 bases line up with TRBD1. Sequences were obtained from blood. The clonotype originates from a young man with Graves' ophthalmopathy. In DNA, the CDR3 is TGTGCCAGCACCCTGGACAGGACTTCACAAGAGACCCAGTACTTC. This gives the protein CASTLDRTSQETQYF.